A single sample gave rise to the 29 T cell receptor beta chains below, sequenced in a study of identical twins. TCRdb re-analysed the 5' RACE reads in MiXCR, keeping a single row per CDR3 protein. The data hold 450,000 or so distinct CDR3 sequences, with less than 20% observed a single time. The specimen sequenced was naive T cells sorted from blood. The source is a man aged 45-65 years in good health.

This clonotype was seen only a few times. The rearrangement joins TRBV6-1 to TRBJ2-7; 9 nucleotides agree with TRBD2. Germline V CDR1 and CDR2: MNHNS, SASEGT. This CDR3 has 18 amino acids. Germline trimming cut 5 bases from V and 0 bases from J; bases unmatched to any gene: 14. The CDR3 reads CASSPKLLSGGNSYEQYF. CDR3 nucleotides: TGTGCCAGCAGTCCTAAGTTACTGAGCGGGGGGAACTCCTACGAGCAGTACTTC.

In its sample, this clonotype was seen a few times. The chain links TRBV7-9 to TRBJ2-5; D assignment may be TRBD1 or TRBD2 (5 bases each). Trimming cost V 4 bases and J 8 bases, with 23 bases left between them. The CDR3 contains 16 residues. CDR1 and CDR2 from the germline V gene are SEHNR and FQNEAQ (reference sequence). CDR3 DNA sequence: TGTGCCAGCAGCTCGTTACCGGGACGGCCGGATCCTACCCAGTACTTC. Its translation: CASSSLPGRPDPTQYF.

This rearrangement joins TRBV18 to TRBJ2-1; D not certain. Germline assignment: CDR1 KGHSH and CDR2 LQKENI. V lost 3 bases and J lost 7, with 10 bases in between. This CDR3 has 13 amino acids. CDR3 residues: CASSPGSQNEQFF. CDR3 nucleotide sequence: TGTGCCAGCTCACCGGGATCTCAGAATGAGCAGTTCTTC.

This clonotype was counted only a few times. The V gene is TRBV7-6, the J gene TRBJ1-5, with a possible D match to TRBD1 (6 bases). CDR1 and CDR2 from the germline V gene are SGHVS and FNYEAQ. Deletions cut 1 base from V and 1 base from J, with 11 bases between. This CDR3 comprises 16 residues. The CDR3 coding sequence is TGTGCCAGCAGCTTAGTACAGGGTGAGAGCAATCAGCCCCAGCATTTT. This sequence encodes CASSLVQGESNQPQHF.

This clonotype appeared once. The chain combines TRBV4-2 with TRBJ1-4; D not certain. The CDR3 covers 13 residues. The germline V and J ends were trimmed by 1 base and 7 bases, with 7 bases remaining between them. CDR1 and CDR2 from the germline V gene are LGHNA and YNFKEQ. The DNA for the CDR3 is TGTGCCAGCAGCCAAGGGCGGAGTGAAAAACTGTTTTTT. Protein: CASSQGRSEKLFF.

The chain has TRBV10-2 and TRBJ2-3; TRBD2 might be the D (6 bases). The ends were cut back, 6 bases at V and 3 bases at J, with 19 bases in the middle. Germline CDR1 WSHSY, CDR2 SAAADI. This CDR3 comprises 16 residues. CDR3 sequence: CASSERLASMTDTQYF. CDR3 nucleotides: TGCGCCAGCAGCGAACGGCTAGCGAGTATGACAGATACGCAGTATTTT.

The chain employs TRBV7-8 and TRBJ2-7; D could derive from TRBD1 or TRBD2 (5 bases each). CDR1 is SGHVS and CDR2 is FQNEAQ in the germline V gene. The CDR3 spans 15 residues. V was trimmed by 0 bases and J by 7 bases, leaving 16 bases between them. CDR3 sequence (DNA): TGTGCCAGCAGCTTAGCAACCCGGGGCCTAGGGGAGCAGTACTTC. It codes for CASSLATRGLGEQYF.

In its sample, this clonotype was seen a few times. The chain has TRBV6-1 and TRBJ1-5; D is uncertain. Germline V lookup: CDR1 MNHNS, CDR2 SASEGT. The CDR3 runs to 19 residues. The germline V and J ends were trimmed by 2 bases and 0 bases, with 20 bases remaining between them. CDR3: CASSEIRYSSLHSNQPQHF. Written as DNA, the CDR3 is TGTGCCAGCAGTGAAATAAGGTACAGCTCCCTTCATAGCAATCAGCCCCAGCATTTT.

The chain is built from TRBV5-1 and TRBJ1-2; possibly TRBD1 for D (6 bases). V was shortened by 4 bases and J by 4 bases, with 11 bases between the two germline ends. CDR3 length equals 13 residues. CDR1 and CDR2 from the germline V gene are SGHRS and YFSETQ. The CDR3 loop is CASSKDSSYGYTF. The CDR3 DNA follows: TGCGCCAGCAGCAAGGACAGCTCCTATGGCTACACCTTC.

The chain recombines TRBV5-1 with TRBJ2-7; TRBD2 matches 8 bases. This CDR3 contains 17 residues. CDR1 and CDR2 (germline): SGHRS, YFSETQ. Trimming at V came to 3 bases and at J to 5 bases, leaving 16 bases not matched to a gene. In DNA, the CDR3 is TGCGCCAGCAGCTCAAGAACCGGGACTAGGACGGGCCACGAGCAGTACTTC. This gives the protein CASSSRTGTRTGHEQYF. The entire variable domain, with the rest obtained from reference TRBV5-1 and TRBJ2-7, is as follows: KAGVTQTPRYLIKTRGQQVTLSCSPISGHRSVSWYQQTPGQGLQFLFEYFSETQRNKGNFPGRFSGRQFSNSRSEMNVSTLELGDSALYLCASSSRTGTRTGHEQYFGPGTRLTVT.

CDR3 region: CSVEGIQGAPYEQYF. In DNA form, the CDR3 reads TGCAGCGTTGAGGGGATACAGGGGGCCCCCTACGAGCAGTACTTC. The V call is TRBV29-1, the J call TRBJ2-7; 9 positions match TRBD1. V was pared by 3 bases and J by 2 bases, with 8 bases of the junction left unmatched. The length of the CDR3 is 15 residues. Germline V lookup: CDR1 SQVTM, CDR2 ANQGSEA.

This clonotype was counted a few times. The chain joins TRBV20-1 to TRBJ2-1; D possibly corresponds to TRBD2 (7 bases). V lost 1 base and J lost 7, with 17 bases in between. The germline gives CDR1 DFQATT, CDR2 SNEGSKA (reference sequence). The CDR3 has 15 residues. The DNA for the CDR3 is TGCAGTGCTAGAGGGGGGGGCGGGAGTGGGAATGAGCAGTTCTTC. Protein product: CSARGGGGSGNEQFF.

This clonotype was detected many times. The V gene is TRBV7-9, the J gene TRBJ2-2; 7 bases are a match to TRBD1. Germline V gene lookup returns CDR1 SEHNR and CDR2 FQNEAQ (reference sequence). This CDR3 has 15 amino acids. The J segment lost 4 bases and the V segment lost 5 bases, leaving 7 bases of the junction unmatched. CDR3 sequence: CASSRDSWGTGELFF. CDR3 DNA: TGTGCCAGCAGCCGGGACAGCTGGGGCACCGGGGAGCTGTTTTTT.

This clonotype was recorded at least ten times. This chain uses TRBV7-2 with TRBJ1-2, with D possibly being TRBD1 (6 bases). V was trimmed by 2 bases and J by 5 bases, leaving 6 bases between them. Germline CDR1 and CDR2: SGHTA and FQGNSA. The CDR3 contains 12 residues. Here the CDR3 reads CASSLTGYGYTF. The CDR3 DNA reads as TGTGCCAGCAGCTTAACAGGGTATGGCTACACCTTC.

Regarding this clonotype: Germline is not matched at one junction end, which may reflect a read error. The gene calls are TRBV12-3 or TRBV12-4 and TRBJ1-1; no reliable D call. This CDR3 region has 11 residues. The CDR3 here is CASSFGAEDFF. As DNA, the CDR3 is TGTGCCAGCAGTTTTGGTGCTGAAGATTTCTTT.

This chain links TRBV27 with TRBJ2-1; D unresolved. Germline values: CDR1 MNHEY, CDR2 SMNVEV (reference sequence). V gave up 2 bases and J gave up 0 bases, with 8 bases separating them. This CDR3 comprises 15 residues. The CDR3 region is CASSLSRNSYNEQFF. CDR3 DNA: TGTGCCAGCAGTTTAAGTAGGAACTCCTACAATGAGCAGTTCTTC.

CDR3 in DNA: TGTGCCAGCAGCTTAATACAGTGGGGAGAGACCCAGTACTTC. Its protein product is CASSLIQWGETQYF. The V call is TRBV7-9, the J call TRBJ2-5; D remains unclear. V gave up 2 bases and J gave up 4 bases, with 11 bases separating them. Germline-derived CDR1 and CDR2 are SEHNR and FQNEAQ (reference sequence). CDR3 size: 14 residues.

This clonotype came up a few times. The junction departs from germline at one end; a sequencing error may be responsible. V usage is TRBV12-3 or TRBV12-4 and J usage is TRBJ2-7, with TRBD1 matching over 9 bases. This CDR3 has 12 residues. As DNA, the CDR3 is TGTGCCAGCAGTTTAAACCGGGACAGGGTAGGCTTC. Its protein is CASSLNRDRVGF.

About this clonotype itself: This sequence may be a read error, since a much larger clone differs from it by one base. The chain combines TRBV12-3 or TRBV12-4 with TRBJ2-5; weak D call: TRBD2 (6 bases). Trimming took 6 bases from V and 4 from J, leaving 12 bases between them. The CDR3 totals 13 residues. The CDR3 DNA reads as TGTGCCAGCAGGCCCAGGAGGGGAGAGACCCAGTACTTC. Translation: CASRPRRGETQYF.

This clonotype came up a few times. The chain uses TRBV5-1 and TRBJ2-1, with TRBD1 matching over 8 bases. This CDR3 region has 15 residues. The ends lost 4 bases at V and 5 bases at J; junction bases unmatched: 8. Germline V lookup: CDR1 SGHRS, CDR2 YFSETQ. Written as DNA, the CDR3 is TGCGCCAGCAGCCCAAAACAGGGGGTTAACAATGAGCAGTTCTTC. It encodes CASSPKQGVNNEQFF.

The sample holds many counts of this clonotype. The V and J genes are TRBV12-3 or TRBV12-4 and TRBJ2-1; D is perhaps TRBD2 (6 bases). Trimming cost V 4 bases and J 4 bases, with 11 bases left between them. This CDR3 is built from 14 residues. The CDR3: CASSSGTHYNEQFF. The DNA of the CDR3 is TGTGCCAGCAGTTCCGGGACTCATTACAATGAGCAGTTCTTC.

The genes are TRBV7-2 and TRBJ2-1; 13 bases fit TRBD2. The CDR3 runs to 15 residues. Germline V gene lookup returns CDR1 SGHTA and CDR2 FQGNSA. V lost 4 bases to trimming and J lost 8 bases; unmatched junction nucleotides: 5. The CDR3 reads CASSSRTSGSDEQFF. For the CDR3, the DNA is TGTGCCAGCAGCTCCCGGACTAGCGGGAGCGATGAGCAGTTCTTC. The variable domain in full, with the rest retrieved from reference TRBV7-2 and TRBJ2-1, is GAGVSQSPSNKVTEKGKDVELRCDPISGHTALYWYRQSLGQGLEFLIYFQGNSAPDKSGLPSDRFSAERTGGSVSTLTIQRTQQEDSAVYLCASSSRTSGSDEQFFGPGTRLTVL.

There are a few counts of this clonotype. The V call is TRBV6-1, the J call TRBJ2-2; 12 bases are a match to TRBD1. Germline CDR1 and CDR2: MNHNS and SASEGT. The CDR3 totals 18 residues. V trimming: 6 bases; J trimming: 4 bases; junction bases outside the gene matches: 12. The CDR3 is CASRPGGGQGAPTGELFF. The DNA for the CDR3 is TGTGCCAGCAGACCGGGGGGGGGACAGGGGGCTCCCACCGGGGAGCTGTTTTTT.

J is TRBJ2-3 and V is TRBV14; possible D gene TRBD2, 6 bases. Germline V gene data show CDR1 as SGHDN and CDR2 as FVKESK. The CDR3 runs 17 residues. Trimming took off 5 bases at V and 0 bases at J, with 18 bases between the two ends. The CDR3 protein is CASSKYGGYQSTDTQYF. In DNA, the CDR3 is TGTGCCAGCAGCAAATACGGGGGATACCAAAGCACAGATACGCAGTATTTT.

The V and J genes are TRBV9 and TRBJ1-1, with a weak D call TRBD1 (6 bases). Per the germline V gene, CDR1 is SGDLS and CDR2 is YYNGEE. Trimming pared 4 bases from V and 4 bases from J, leaving 20 bases between. CDR3 size: 16 residues. The CDR3 coding sequence is TGTGCCAGCAGCCCCCGAACAGGGCGGGTGGTCACTGAAGCTTTCTTT. This sequence encodes CASSPRTGRVVTEAFF.

The gene calls are TRBV20-1 and TRBJ1-2; 7 nucleotides agree with TRBD1. CDR3 length: 14 amino acids. V gave up 3 bases and J gave up 4 bases; unmatched junction bases: 8. The V gene's germline CDR1 is DFQATT and CDR2 SNEGSKA (reference sequence). The CDR3 nucleotides read TGCAGTGCTAGCTCGGGACAGCCTCCCTATGGCTACACCTTC. Protein: CSASSGQPPYGYTF.

The gene calls are TRBV28 and TRBJ2-7, with D possibly matching TRBD2 (6 bases). CDR1 and CDR2 from the germline V gene are MDHEN and SYDVKM. With 6 bases removed from V and 1 base from J, the gap between germline ends came to 16 bases. The CDR3 is 15 residues long. The CDR3 bases are TGTGCCAGCAGGGGTACAGAAGGAGGGTCCTACGAGCAGTACTTC. It specifies CASRGTEGGSYEQYF.

This clonotype was seen a handful of times. This chain links TRBV27 with TRBJ2-7, with 12 bases lining up with TRBD1. Germline trimming cut 5 bases from V and 5 bases from J; bases unmatched to any gene: 19. Germline values: CDR1 MNHEY, CDR2 SMNVEV (reference sequence). The CDR3 extends over 19 amino acids. CDR3 DNA: TGTGCCAGCAGTAGGGGACAGGGGGCGATTTTGGGCTTAGGACACGAGCAGTACTTC. Protein sequence: CASSRGQGAILGLGHEQYF.

This clonotype has more than one count but fewer than ten. CDR3 loop: CASSLYGQGSDYGYTF. The CDR3 region has the DNA TGTGCCAGCAGCTTGTATGGGCAGGGGAGCGACTATGGCTACACCTTC. J is TRBJ1-2 and V is TRBV5-6; D may be TRBD1 (6 bases). Between the trimmed V and J ends, which lost 1 base and 3 bases, there was a span of 16 bases. The CDR3 covers 16 residues. Germline V lookup: CDR1 SGHDT, CDR2 YYEEEE. The entire variable domain, with the rest obtained from reference TRBV5-6 and TRBJ1-2, is as follows: DAGVTQSPTHLIKTRGQQVTLRCSPKSGHDTVSWYQQALGQGPQFIFQYYEEEERQRGNFPDRFSGHQFPNYSSELNVNALLLGDSALYLCASSLYGQGSDYGYTFGSGTRLTVV.